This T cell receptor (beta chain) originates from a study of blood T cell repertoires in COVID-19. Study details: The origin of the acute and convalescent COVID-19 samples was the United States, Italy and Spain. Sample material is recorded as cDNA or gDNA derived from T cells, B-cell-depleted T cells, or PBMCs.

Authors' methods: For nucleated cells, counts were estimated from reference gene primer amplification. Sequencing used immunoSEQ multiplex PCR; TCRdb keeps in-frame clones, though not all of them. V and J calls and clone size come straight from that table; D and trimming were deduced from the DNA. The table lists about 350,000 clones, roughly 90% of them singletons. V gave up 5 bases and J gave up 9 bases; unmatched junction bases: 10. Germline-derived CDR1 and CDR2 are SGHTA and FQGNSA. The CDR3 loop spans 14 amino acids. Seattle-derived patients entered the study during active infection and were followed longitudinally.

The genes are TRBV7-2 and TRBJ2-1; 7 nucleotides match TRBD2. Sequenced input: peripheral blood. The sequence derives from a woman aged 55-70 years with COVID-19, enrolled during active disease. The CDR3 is CASSPGGTWGEQFF. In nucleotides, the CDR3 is TGTGCCAGCAGCCCCGGGGGGACTTGGGGTGAGCAGTTCTTC. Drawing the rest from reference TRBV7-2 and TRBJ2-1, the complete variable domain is GAGVSQSPSNKVTEKGKDVELRCDPISGHTALYWYRQSLGQGLEFLIYFQGNSAPDKSGLPSDRFSAERTGGSVSTLTIQRTQQEDSAVYLCASSPGGTWGEQFFGPGTRLTVL.